The 10 T cell receptor beta chains below were found in one sample sequenced in a study of T cells after yellow fever vaccination. One entry per CDR3 protein, called by TCRdb with MiXCR from the 5' RACE reads. The table has over 200,000 distinct CDR3 sequences, over 6.5% seen once. The sequences come from CD4+ T cells sorted from PBMCs, collected on the day of the yellow fever booster vaccination. These receptors were taken from a man aged 25 to 45 who received the YFV17D yellow fever vaccine.

This clonotype occurred a few times. The chain links TRBV7-8 to TRBJ2-7; 12 nucleotides agree with TRBD1. The CDR3 covers 19 residues. V trimming: 5 bases; J trimming: 0 bases; junction bases outside the gene matches: 14. Germline values: CDR1 SGHVS, CDR2 FQNEAQ. CDR3 loop: CASSLGRDRGRISSYEQYF. The CDR3 bases are TGTGCCAGCAGCCTAGGCCGGGACAGGGGGCGCATAAGCTCCTACGAGCAGTACTTC.

The rearrangement joins TRBV3-1 to TRBJ2-3, with D possibly matching TRBD1 (6 bases). Trimming took 8 bases from V and 0 from J, leaving 15 bases between them. The CDR3 has 15 residues. The V gene's germline CDR1 is LGHDT and CDR2 YNNKEL (reference sequence). CDR3 DNA: TGTGCCAGCTTTCTACAGGGCCAAAGCACAGATACGCAGTATTTT. This encodes CASFLQGQSTDTQYF.

This clonotype was recorded a few times. The V gene is TRBV20-1, the J gene TRBJ2-7; perhaps TRBD1 as D (5 bases). Germline CDR1 reads DFQATT; CDR2 reads SNEGSKA (reference sequence). V dropped 6 bases and J dropped 0 bases, with 12 bases sitting between them. The CDR3 consists of 13 residues. The CDR3 protein is CSAVGQGSYEQYF. CDR3 in DNA: TGCAGTGCAGTGGGCCAGGGCTCCTACGAGCAGTACTTC.

This clonotype was counted a single time. CDR3 DNA: TGCGCCAGCAACGGGGGCTGGAACATTCAGTACTTC. It specifies CASNGGWNIQYF. The gene calls are TRBV23-1 and TRBJ2-4, with D tentatively TRBD1 or TRBD2 (6 bases each). TRBV23-1 is designated an ORF whose function remains uncertain. V was clipped by 7 bases and J by 7 bases, with 11 bases between them. The CDR3 totals 12 residues.

This clonotype has a count of ten or more. J is TRBJ2-1 and V is TRBV7-2; no firm D call. Per the germline V gene, CDR1 is SGHTA and CDR2 is FQGNSA. The V and J ends lost 1 base and 8 bases respectively, with 6 bases between them. The CDR3 sequence is 12 residues long. CDR3 DNA sequence: TGTGCCAGCAGCTTAGTGTTGTATGAGCAGTTCTTC. Amino acids: CASSLVLYEQFF.

This clonotype was observed a handful of times. The genes are TRBV12-3 or TRBV12-4 and TRBJ2-7; D gene unclear. Trimming took off 8 bases at V and 3 bases at J, with 14 bases between the two ends. This CDR3 spans 13 amino acids. The DNA for the CDR3 is TGTGCCAGCTCCCCACAGACTGACTACGAGCAGTACTTC. This encodes CASSPQTDYEQYF.

At least ten counts were recorded for this clonotype. The chain recombines TRBV9 with TRBJ2-5, with 7 positions matching TRBD2. CDR1 and CDR2 from the germline V gene are SGDLS and YYNGEE. Trimming at V came to 3 bases and at J to 9 bases, leaving 8 bases not matched to a gene. The CDR3 length is 13 residues. CDR3 protein: CASSASGMAAQYF. The CDR3 DNA is TGTGCCAGCAGCGCAAGCGGGATGGCGGCCCAGTACTTC.

This clonotype was observed a few times. This chain connects TRBV29-1 to TRBJ2-1, with D possibly TRBD2 on 7 matching bases. Germline lookup yields CDR1 SQVTM and CDR2 ANQGSEA. The V end was cut by 8 bases, the J end by 0 bases, with 32 bases between. The CDR3 runs to 20 residues. The CDR3 DNA sequence: TGCAGCCTCCGGGGGGCGGCGCAGCGGGATTCACGGAGCTCCTACAATGAGCAGTTCTTC. Translation gives CSLRGAAQRDSRSSYNEQFF.

The genes are TRBV18 and TRBJ2-2; D remains ambiguous. From germline, CDR1 is KGHSH and CDR2 LQKENI. The CDR3 consists of 13 residues. Deletions cut 4 bases from V and 0 bases from J, with 3 bases between. The CDR3 DNA is TGTGCCAGCTCACGGCCGAACACCGGGGAGCTGTTTTTT. Protein sequence: CASSRPNTGELFF.

CDR3 nucleotide sequence: TGTGCCAGCAGCCCAGCCCCAGCTAAGGGTGATACGCAGTATTTT. Translation: CASSPAPAKGDTQYF. V is TRBV9 and J is TRBJ2-3; D not certain. Germline-derived CDR1 and CDR2 are SGDLS and YYNGEE. V lost 4 bases, J lost 6 bases, and 18 bases lay in between. This CDR3 is 15 amino acids long.